This T cell receptor (beta chain) was retrieved from a study of blood T cell repertoires in COVID-19. Study summary: The samples span acute and convalescent COVID-19 from the United States, Italy and Spain. Nucleic acid was either cDNA or gDNA, and it came from T cells, B-cell-depleted T cells, or PBMCs.

Original processing methods: Reference gene primer amplification in the assay estimated nucleated cell counts. Generated by immunoSEQ multiplex PCR, the TCRdb table keeps only in-frame clones and is missing some. V and J calls and clone size come straight from that table; D and trimming were deduced from the DNA. The sample includes around 120,000 clones, 70% to 80% of them seen just once. Germline lookup yields CDR1 LNHDA and CDR2 SQIVND (reference sequence). Trimming took off 0 bases at V and 1 base at J, with 7 bases between the two ends. The CDR3 loop spans 15 amino acids. Sequences were obtained from peripheral blood. The receptor's source is a man aged 45-65 years with acute or convalescent COVID-19. The chain links TRBV19 to TRBJ1-5; D call uncertain. The CDR3 coding sequence is TGTGCCAGTAGTATAGACAGAGGAAGCAATCAGCCCCAGCATTTT. Translation: CASSIDRGSNQPQHF.